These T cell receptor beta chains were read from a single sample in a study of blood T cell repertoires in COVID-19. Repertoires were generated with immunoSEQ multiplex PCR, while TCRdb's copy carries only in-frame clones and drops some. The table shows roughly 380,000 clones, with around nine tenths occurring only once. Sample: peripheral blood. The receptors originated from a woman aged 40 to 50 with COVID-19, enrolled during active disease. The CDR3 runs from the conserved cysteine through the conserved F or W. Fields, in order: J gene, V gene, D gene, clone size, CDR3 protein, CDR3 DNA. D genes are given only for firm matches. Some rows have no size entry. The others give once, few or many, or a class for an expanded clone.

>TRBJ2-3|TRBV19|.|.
CASSMAVGGPDTQYF
TGTGCCAGTAGTATGGCGGTAGGGGGTCCAGATACGCAGTATTTT
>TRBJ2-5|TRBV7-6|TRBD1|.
CASSSKWDRGRQETQYF
TGTGCCAGCAGCTCTAAATGGGACAGGGGGCGCCAAGAGACCCAGTACTTC
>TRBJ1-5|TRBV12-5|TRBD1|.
CASGTGQISNQPQHF
TGTGCTAGTGGTACGGGACAGATTAGCAATCAGCCCCAGCATTTT
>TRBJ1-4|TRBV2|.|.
CASRRNPGRKPTNEKLFF
TGTGCCAGCAGAAGAAATCCCGGGAGAAAACCAACTAATGAAAAACTGTTTTTT
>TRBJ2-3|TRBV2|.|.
CASSPRSSRQAGTQYF
TGTGCCAGCAGTCCCCGTTCTAGCAGGCAAGCCGGTACGCAGTATTTT
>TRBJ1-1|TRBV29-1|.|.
CSVGGHIQGENTEAFF
TGCAGCGTTGGGGGGCATATACAGGGAGAGAACACTGAAGCTTTCTTT
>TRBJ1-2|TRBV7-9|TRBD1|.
CASSQEGAGRYGYTF
TGTGCCAGCAGCCAGGAGGGGGCCGGTCGGTATGGCTACACCTTC
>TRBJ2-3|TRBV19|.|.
CASSIPGIGHTDTQYF
TGTGCCAGTAGTATACCAGGTATTGGGCACACAGATACGCAGTATTTT
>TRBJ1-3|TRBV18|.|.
CASSRGNAAGGNTIYF
TGTGCCAGCTCAAGGGGGAATGCGGCAGGCGGAAACACCATATATTTT
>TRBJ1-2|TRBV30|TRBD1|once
CAWSRTGRGGYTF
TGTGCCTGGAGTCGGACAGGGAGAGGTGGCTACACCTTC
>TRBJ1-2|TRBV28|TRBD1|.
CASSFYATGQLANYGYTF
TGTGCCAGCAGTTTTTACGCGACAGGGCAGTTAGCTAACTATGGCTACACCTTC
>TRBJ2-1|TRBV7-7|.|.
CASSGDGNEQFF
TGTGCTAGCTCAGGGGATGGCAATGAGCAGTTCTTC
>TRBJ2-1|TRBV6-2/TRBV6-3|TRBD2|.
CASSQTKRLAGRSYNEQFF
TGTGCCAGCAGCCAAACAAAACGACTAGCGGGACGCTCCTACAATGAGCAGTTCTTC
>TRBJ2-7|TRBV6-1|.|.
CASSEEGLPNYEQYF
TGTGCCAGCAGTGAAGAGGGACTCCCTAACTACGAGCAGTACTTC
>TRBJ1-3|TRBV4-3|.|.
CASTFSTEGAGDTIYF
TGCGCCAGCACTTTTTCTACCGAAGGGGCTGGGGACACCATATATTTT
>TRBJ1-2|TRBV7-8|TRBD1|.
CASSLGRQGVDYGYTF
TGTGCCAGCAGCTTAGGAAGACAGGGGGTGGACTATGGCTACACCTTC
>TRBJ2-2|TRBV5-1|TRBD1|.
CASRKGQASTGELFF
TGCGCCAGCCGGAAAGGACAGGCTTCCACCGGGGAGCTGTTTTTT
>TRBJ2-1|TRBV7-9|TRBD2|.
CASRRTSGSYNEQFF
TGTGCCAGCAGGCGGACTAGCGGGAGCTACAATGAGCAGTTCTTC
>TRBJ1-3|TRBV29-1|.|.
CSAINTYSGNTIYF
TGCAGCGCTATAAACACGTACTCTGGAAACACCATATATTTT
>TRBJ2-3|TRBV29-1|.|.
CSVTRGSTDTQYF
TGCAGCGTTACTAGGGGGAGCACAGATACGCAGTATTTT
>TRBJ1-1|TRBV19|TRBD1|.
CASSWTGGWVAEAFF
TGTGCCAGTAGTTGGACAGGGGGCTGGGTCGCTGAAGCTTTCTTT
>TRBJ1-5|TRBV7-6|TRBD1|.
CASSLRTGGLDQPQHF
TGTGCCAGCAGCCTACGGACAGGGGGCCTAGATCAGCCCCAGCATTTT
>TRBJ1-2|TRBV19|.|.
CASRQGGFGYGYTF
TGTGCCAGTAGGCAGGGAGGGTTTGGCTATGGCTACACCTTC
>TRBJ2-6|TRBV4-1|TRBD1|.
CASSQEATGAGANVLTF
TGCGCCAGCAGCCAAGAAGCTACAGGGGCTGGGGCCAACGTCCTGACTTTC
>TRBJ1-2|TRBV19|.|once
CASSPRDTGINYGYTF
TGTGCCAGTAGTCCCAGGGACACCGGAATTAACTATGGCTACACCTTC
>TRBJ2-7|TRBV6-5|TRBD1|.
CASNPGQDLYEQYF
TGTGCCAGCAACCCGGGACAGGACCTCTACGAGCAGTACTTC
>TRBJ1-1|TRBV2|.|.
CASSEEQEAFF
TGTGCCAGCAGTGAAGAACAGGAAGCTTTCTTT
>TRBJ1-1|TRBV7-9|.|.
CASSRGVQSEAFF
TGTGCCAGCAGCCGGGGGGTGCAATCTGAAGCTTTCTTT
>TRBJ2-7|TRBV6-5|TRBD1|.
CASSYYDRGYEQYF
TGTGCCAGCAGTTATTACGACAGGGGATACGAGCAGTACTTC
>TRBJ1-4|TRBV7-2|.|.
CASRDTGFPNEKLFF
TGTGCCAGCAGAGATACAGGGTTCCCTAATGAAAAACTGTTTTTT
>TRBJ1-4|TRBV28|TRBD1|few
CASRQGGELSGNEKLFF
TGTGCCAGCAGGCAGGGGGGTGAACTATCGGGTAATGAAAAACTGTTTTTT
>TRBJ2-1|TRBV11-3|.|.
CASRRGTGNEQFF
TGTGCCAGCAGAAGGGGGACGGGTAATGAGCAGTTCTTC
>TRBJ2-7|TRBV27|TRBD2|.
CASSFRLAGLSYEQYF
TGTGCCAGCAGTTTTCGACTAGCGGGGCTGAGCTACGAGCAGTACTTC
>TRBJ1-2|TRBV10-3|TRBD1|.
CAINSGQGNYGYTF
TGTGCCATCAACTCGGGACAGGGCAACTATGGCTACACCTTC
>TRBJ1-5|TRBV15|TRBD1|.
CATSRPGTGNQPQHF
TGTGCCACCAGCAGACCCGGGACAGGCAATCAGCCCCAGCATTTT
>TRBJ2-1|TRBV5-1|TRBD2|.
CASSEGLAYNEQFF
TGCGCCAGCAGCGAGGGACTAGCGTATAATGAGCAGTTCTTC
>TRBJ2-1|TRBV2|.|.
CASGRWRDEQFF
TGTGCCAGTGGAAGGTGGAGGGATGAGCAGTTCTTC
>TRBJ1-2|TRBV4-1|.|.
CASSQGLGGAGGYTF
TGCGCCAGCAGCCAAGGGCTCGGAGGGGCCGGTGGCTACACCTTC
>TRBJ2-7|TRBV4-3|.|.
CASSHSLASYEQYF
TGCGCCAGCAGCCACTCCCTGGCCTCCTACGAGCAGTACTTC
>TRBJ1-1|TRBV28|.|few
CASLTTVFRTEAFF
TGTGCCAGCCTAACGACAGTGTTTCGGACTGAAGCTTTCTTT
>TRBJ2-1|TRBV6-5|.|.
CASSKTAYNEQFF
TGTGCCAGCAGCAAGACAGCCTACAATGAGCAGTTCTTC
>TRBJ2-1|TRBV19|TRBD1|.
CASSREQGPSSYNEQFF
TGTGCCAGTAGTAGAGAACAGGGGCCTAGCTCCTACAATGAGCAGTTCTTC
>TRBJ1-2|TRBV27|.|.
CASSLSIRGYGYTF
TGTGCCAGCAGTTTATCGATAAGAGGGTATGGCTACACCTTC
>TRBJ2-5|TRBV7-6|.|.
CASSLGLQETQYF
TGTGCCAGCAGCTTAGGACTACAGGAGACCCAGTACTTC
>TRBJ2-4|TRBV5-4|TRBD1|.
CASSFAGTGGNIQYF
TGTGCCAGCAGCTTCGCCGGGACAGGGGGGAACATTCAGTACTTC
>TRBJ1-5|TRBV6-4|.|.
CASSDGGSQPQHF
TGTGCCAGCAGTGACGGGGGGTCTCAGCCCCAGCATTTT
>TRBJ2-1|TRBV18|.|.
CASSPIADYNEQFF
TGTGCCAGCTCACCAATAGCGGATTACAATGAGCAGTTCTTC
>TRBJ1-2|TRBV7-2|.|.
CASSPRIDGYTF
TGTGCCAGCAGCCCCAGGATTGATGGCTACACCTTC
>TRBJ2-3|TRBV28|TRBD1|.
CASSFGQGADTQYF
TGTGCCAGCAGTTTCGGACAGGGGGCAGATACGCAGTATTTT
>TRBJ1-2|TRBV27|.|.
CASGGAIYYGYTF
TGTGCCAGCGGAGGCGCGATCTACTATGGCTACACCTTC
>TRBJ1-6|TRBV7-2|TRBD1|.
CASSVDRMRNSPLHF
TGTGCCAGCAGCGTGGACAGGATGAGGAATTCACCCCTCCACTTT
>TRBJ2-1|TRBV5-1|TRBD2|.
CASSLEVAGNEQFF
TGCGCCAGCAGCTTGGAGGTAGCGGGGAATGAGCAGTTCTTC
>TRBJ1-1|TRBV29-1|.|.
CSVVGITGRTEAFF
TGCAGCGTTGTCGGCATCACAGGACGGACTGAAGCTTTCTTT
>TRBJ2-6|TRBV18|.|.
CASSPRRGGSLSGANVLTF
TGTGCCAGCTCACCACGGCGGGGAGGCTCCCTCTCTGGGGCCAACGTCCTGACTTTC